This entry lists 26 T cell receptor beta chains sequenced from one sample in a study of cytomegalovirus exposure and HLA in healthy donors. The assay was immunoSEQ multiplex PCR, and TCRdb's table has in-frame clones only and misses some. The sample shows approximately 120,000 clones, 94% of them seen only once. The sample comprised PBMCs. The receptors stem from a woman aged 18-29 years in good health and CMV-seronegative.

This clone was counted once. The rearrangement links TRBV28 to TRBJ2-1; possible D gene TRBD1, 5 bases. Germline CDR1 reads MDHEN; CDR2 reads SYDVKM. The length of the CDR3 is 16 residues. Deletions cut 10 bases from V and 0 bases from J, with 19 bases between. The CDR3 DNA reads as TGTGCCACCTGTGTTTTGGACACCCGCTCCTACAATGAGCAGTTCTTC. Amino acids: CATCVLDTRSYNEQFF.

The gene calls are TRBV9 and TRBJ1-1; D not resolved. The germline V gene has CDR1 SGDLS and CDR2 YYNGEE. Trimming shortened V by 3 bases and J by 7 bases, and 10 bases separated the two germline ends. This CDR3 region has 12 residues. The CDR3 spells CASSGTSYEAFF. CDR3 in DNA: TGTGCCAGCAGCGGAACTTCTTATGAAGCTTTCTTT.

This sequence joins TRBV29-1 and TRBJ1-4, with 8 positions matching TRBD1. The CDR3 totals 13 residues. V shed 5 bases and J 5 bases; nucleotides not matched to a gene: 4. The germline gives CDR1 SQVTM, CDR2 ANQGSEA. The CDR3 DNA follows: TGCAGCGTTCCCTGGACAGGGAATGAAAAACTGTTTTTT. Its translation is CSVPWTGNEKLFF.

The chain links TRBV21-1 to TRBJ2-1; TRBD1, as called in the table, went unchecked against the DNA. TRBV21-1 corresponds to a pseudogene. The CDR3 has 16 amino acids. The CDR3 region is CASSKEAGGSYNEQFF. DNA of the CDR3: TGTGCCAGCAGCAAGGAGGCAGGGGGGTCCTACAATGAGCAGTTCTTC.

This clone has more than one count but fewer than ten. The V call is TRBV2, the J call TRBJ2-7; 7 nucleotides align to TRBD2. V lost 5 bases to trimming and J lost 3 bases; unmatched junction nucleotides: 4. There are 13 residues in the CDR3. The germline V gene has CDR1 SNHLY and CDR2 FYNNEI. This CDR3 reads CASSSGGYYEQYF. DNA for the CDR3: TGTGCCAGCAGTTCGGGGGGTTACTACGAGCAGTACTTC. Full variable domain (remainder filled in from reference TRBV2 and TRBJ2-7): EPEVTQTPSHQVTQMGQEVILRCVPISNHLYFYWYRQILGQKVEFLVSFYNNEISEKSEIFDDQFSVERPDGSNFTLKIRSTKLEDSAMYFCASSSGGYYEQYFGPGTRLTVT.

The V call is TRBV30, the J call TRBJ2-3, with 9 positions matching TRBD2. J lost 4 bases, V lost 2 bases, and 7 bases had no gene match. The CDR3 is 15 amino acids. Germline V gene data show CDR1 as GTSNPN and CDR2 as SVGIG (reference sequence). The CDR3 region is CAWSPGVAGADTQYF. The CDR3 DNA reads as TGTGCCTGGAGTCCCGGGGTAGCGGGAGCAGATACGCAGTATTTT. Full variable domain (rest looked up from reference TRBV30 and TRBJ2-3): SQTIHQWPATLVQPVGSPLSLECTVEGTSNPNLYWYRQAAGRGLQLLFYSVGIGQISSEVPQNLSASRPQDRQFILSSKKLLLSDSGFYLCAWSPGVAGADTQYFGPGTRLTVL.

The CDR3 sequence is CATRDKDYEQYF. CDR3 bases: TGTGCCACCCGGGACAAGGACTACGAGCAGTACTTC. The chain uses TRBV27 and TRBJ2-7, with D possibly being TRBD1 (6 bases). This CDR3 has 12 amino acids. Per germline, CDR1 MNHEY and CDR2 SMNVEV (reference sequence). The germline V and J ends were trimmed by 10 bases and 3 bases, with 13 bases remaining between them.

The chain combines TRBV27 with TRBJ1-2; no clear D gene. The germline CDR1 and CDR2 sequences are MNHEY and SMNVEV (reference sequence). The CDR3 sequence is 14 residues long. Trimming pared 2 bases from V and 2 bases from J, leaving 9 bases between. CDR3 loop: CASSLMATNYGYTF. The CDR3 DNA sequence: TGTGCCAGCAGTTTAATGGCCACAAACTATGGCTACACCTTC.

The chain carries TRBV5-1 and TRBJ2-3, with 8 bases that match TRBD2. The CDR3 sequence is 15 residues long. The junction had 3 bases not matched to a gene; V was cut back by 1 base and J by 2 bases. The germline gives CDR1 SGHRS, CDR2 YFSETQ. The DNA for the CDR3 is TGCGCCAGCAGCTTGCGGCGGGGGGACACAGATACGCAGTATTTT. Amino acid sequence: CASSLRRGDTDTQYF. The full variable domain, in which reference TRBV5-1 and TRBJ2-3 provide the parts outside the CDR3, is KAGVTQTPRYLIKTRGQQVTLSCSPISGHRSVSWYQQTPGQGLQFLFEYFSETQRNKGNFPGRFSGRQFSNSRSEMNVSTLELGDSALYLCASSLRRGDTDTQYFGPGTRLTVL.

This clone showed up just once. CDR3 residues: CASSTIRRAGYNEQFF. CDR3 coding DNA: TGTGCCAGCAGCACCATACGGAGGGCCGGTTACAATGAGCAGTTCTTC. J is TRBJ2-1 and V is TRBV7-6; a weak D match, TRBD2 (6 bases). Germline V gene data show CDR1 as SGHVS and CDR2 as FNYEAQ. This CDR3 contains 16 residues. Trimming left V 5 bases short and J 4 bases short, with 18 bases between.

The chain combines TRBV6-5 with TRBJ2-3; 9 bases map to TRBD1. The CDR3 loop spans 12 amino acids. Trimming took 10 bases from V and 4 from J; bases not matched to a gene: 3. The germline V gene encodes CDR1 MNHEY and CDR2 SVGAGI. In nucleotides, the CDR3 is TGTGCCACCCGACAGGGGGCAGATACGCAGTATTTT. The encoded protein is CATRQGADTQYF.

The chain employs TRBV6-5 and TRBJ1-2; the D gene is possibly TRBD1 (6 bases). Germline V gene sequence: CDR1 MNHEY, CDR2 SVGAGI. Trimming took 7 bases from V and 0 from J, leaving 12 bases between them. This CDR3 has 14 residues. Here the CDR3 DNA reads TGTGCCAGCACCTTGGGGGACACTAACTATGGCTACACCTTC. Translating gives CASTLGDTNYGYTF.

The rearrangement links TRBV6-1 to TRBJ1-5, with a possible D match to TRBD1 (5 bases). V lost 1 base and J lost 6, with 7 bases in between. CDR3 length: 13 residues. From germline, CDR1 is MNHNS and CDR2 SASEGT. In DNA form, the CDR3 reads TGTGCCAGCAGTGAAGTTCAGGGTCAGCCCCAGCATTTT. It yields the protein CASSEVQGQPQHF.

The V call is TRBV6-1, the J call TRBJ1-2; maybe TRBD1 (5 bases). The germline CDR1 and CDR2 sequences are MNHNS and SASEGT. Trimming took off 4 bases at V and 8 bases at J, with 17 bases between the two ends. CDR3 length: 14 residues. CDR3: CASSGFGGSGGYTF. The DNA of the CDR3 is TGTGCCAGCAGTGGGTTCGGGGGGTCAGGAGGCTACACCTTC.

The V call is TRBV27, the J call TRBJ1-2; no clear D. This CDR3 is built from 13 residues. Germline CDR1 is MNHEY and CDR2 is SMNVEV (reference sequence). The V end was cut by 6 bases, the J end by 6 bases, with 14 bases between. CDR3 in DNA: TGTGCCAGCAGCCATACTGAGGGCGATGGCTACACCTTC. Its protein product is CASSHTEGDGYTF.

This clone was found once. The CDR3 region is CASSPGTDHYGYTF. The CDR3, as DNA: TGTGCCAGCTCACCCGGGACAGATCATTATGGCTACACCTTC. V is TRBV18 and J is TRBJ1-2; TRBD1 aligns across 7 bases. V trimming: 3 bases; J trimming: 5 bases; junction bases outside the gene matches: 6. Germline loops: CDR1 KGHSH, CDR2 LQKENI. CDR3 size: 14 residues. Complete variable domain (other parts from reference TRBV18 and TRBJ1-2): NAGVMQNPRHLVRRRGQEARLRCSPMKGHSHVYWYRQLPEEGLKFMVYLQKENIIDESGMPKERFSAEFPKEGPSILRIQQVVRGDSAAYFCASSPGTDHYGYTFGSGTRLTVV.

V and J are TRBV9 and TRBJ1-2; possibly TRBD1 for D (5 bases). Germline V gives CDR1 SGDLS, CDR2 YYNGEE. Trimming left V 3 bases short and J 7 bases short, with 13 bases between. The CDR3 covers 13 residues. DNA of the CDR3: TGTGCCAGCAGCGCCTCAGGGATGGGTGGCTACACCTTC. Its protein product is CASSASGMGGYTF.

The J gene is TRBJ2-4, the V gene TRBV10-3; TRBD1 matches 8 bases. CDR1 ENHRY and CDR2 SYGVKD come from the germline V gene. The CDR3 has 15 amino acids. V shed 3 bases, J shed 5 bases, and the junction held 6 bases outside the gene matches. The CDR3 DNA reads as TGTGCCATCAGTGATCGTGACAGGGGTGAAAACATTCAGTACTTC. Residues: CAISDRDRGENIQYF.

The J gene is TRBJ1-5, the V gene TRBV30; tentatively, D is TRBD1 (6 bases). The CDR3 runs to 13 residues. Trimming removed 5 bases from V and 4 bases from J, with 12 bases in between. Germline V gene lookup returns CDR1 GTSNPN and CDR2 SVGIG (reference sequence). As DNA, the CDR3 is TGTGCCTGGGGGAAGGACAGTAATCAGCCCCAGCATTTT. Residues: CAWGKDSNQPQHF.

The chain joins TRBV7-3 to TRBJ2-7, with TRBD2 as a possible D gene (5 bases). The germline gives CDR1 SGHTA, CDR2 FQGTGA. Deletions cut 7 bases from V and 3 bases from J, with 13 bases between. The CDR3 runs 13 residues. The CDR3 here is CASTKGGFYEQYF. The CDR3, as DNA: TGTGCCAGCACTAAAGGCGGGTTCTACGAGCAGTACTTC.

The chain carries TRBV5-4 and TRBJ2-7, with 11 bases matching TRBD2. V gave up 2 bases and J gave up 6 bases; unmatched junction bases: 1. Germline loops: CDR1 SGHNT, CDR2 YYREEE (reference sequence). The CDR3 is 13 residues long. CDR3 amino acids: CASSFTSGGEQYF. CDR3 sequence (DNA): TGTGCCAGCAGCTTCACTAGCGGGGGCGAGCAGTACTTC.

The chain uses TRBV7-2 and TRBJ2-3; D unresolved. The V and J ends lost 8 bases and 3 bases respectively, with 12 bases between them. There are 13 residues in the CDR3. The germline V gene encodes CDR1 SGHTA and CDR2 FQGNSA. For the CDR3, the DNA is TGTGCCAGCGGCCCTCGGGTAACAGATACGCAGTATTTT. It encodes CASGPRVTDTQYF.

With respect to this clone: Other DNA variants within this sample encode the same CDR3. The chain is built from TRBV18 and TRBJ1-1, with D unresolved. The CDR3 is 13 residues long. Germline V gives CDR1 KGHSH, CDR2 LQKENI. With 6 bases removed from V and 1 base from J, the gap between germline ends came to 9 bases. The CDR3 loop reads CASSPGENTEAFF. The CDR3 DNA is TGTGCCAGCTCCCCGGGAGAGAACACTGAAGCTTTCTTT.

The chain has TRBV6-4 and TRBJ2-3, with TRBD2 identical over 9 bases. With V trimmed by 2 bases and J by 4 bases, 7 bases remained unmatched. This CDR3 is 16 amino acids long. The germline CDR1 and CDR2 sequences are MRHNA and SNTAGT. Here the CDR3 DNA reads TGTGCCAGCAGTGACAACCCAGCGGGGGGCCCAGATACGCAGTATTTT. Its protein product is CASSDNPAGGPDTQYF.

The CDR3 DNA follows: TGTGCCAGCAGCTCCGGGAGGGGGTATAACACCGGGGAGCTGTTTTTT. Amino acids: CASSSGRGYNTGELFF. The V gene is TRBV9, the J gene TRBJ2-2, with 8 bases matching TRBD2. CDR3 size: 16 residues. With V trimmed by 4 bases and J by 2 bases, 7 bases remained unmatched. Germline CDR1 is SGDLS and CDR2 is YYNGEE.

The rearrangement uses TRBV28 and TRBJ2-5; 7 bases are shared with TRBD1. The CDR3 runs 13 residues. Trimming cost V 6 bases and J 5 bases; bases outside gene matches: 6. In germline, CDR1 is MDHEN, CDR2 SYDVKM. Here the CDR3 reads CASRDIRGETQYF. The CDR3 DNA sequence: TGTGCCAGCAGGGACATCAGGGGGGAGACCCAGTACTTC.